The 30 T cell receptor beta chains presented below share a single source sample, sequenced in a study of blood T cell repertoires in COVID-19. The table came from immunoSEQ multiplex PCR; TCRdb's copy has only in-frame clones and leaves some out. The table records fewer than 350,000 clones, approximately 86% of them present only once. Sequencing was done on a sample of peripheral blood. The receptors shown here come from a man aged 18 to 35 with active or convalescent COVID-19.

The chain joins TRBV11-2 to TRBJ2-2; TRBD1 might be the D (6 bases). Germline CDR1 SGHAT, CDR2 FQNNGV. The CDR3 is 13 amino acids. V was pared by 1 base and J by 7 bases, with 7 bases between. The CDR3 DNA follows: TGTGCCAGCAGCTTAGGCAGGGGCGGGGAGCTGTTTTTT. Translated, it gives CASSLGRGGELFF.

The genes are TRBV19 and TRBJ2-7; 8 bases line up with TRBD1. The CDR3 is 17 residues long. The junction had 16 bases not matched to a gene; V was cut back by 5 bases and J by 4 bases. Per the germline V gene, CDR1 is LNHDA and CDR2 is SQIVND (reference sequence). CDR3 sequence: CASSVVAGTGYFYEQYF. The CDR3 coding sequence is TGTGCCAGTAGTGTTGTCGCCGGGACAGGTTACTTTTACGAGCAGTACTTC.

This clone was seen once. This chain joins TRBV12-5 and TRBJ2-7; possible D gene TRBD1, 6 bases. The germline V gene encodes CDR1 LGHNT and CDR2 FRNRAP. Deletions cut 1 base from V and 5 bases from J, with 15 bases between. The CDR3 has 15 amino acids. The CDR3 DNA sequence: TGTGCTAGTGGTTTGGCCCTCTCATACAGGGACGAGCAGTACTTC. Its translation: CASGLALSYRDEQYF.

This clone came up a few times. The rearrangement links TRBV6-2 or TRBV6-3 to TRBJ1-4, with D maybe TRBD1 (5 bases). CDR3 size: 15 residues. V lost 2 bases to trimming and J lost 12 bases, with 19 bases between them. Germline CDR1 reads MNHEY; CDR2 reads SVGEGT. The DNA of the CDR3 is TGTGCCAGCAGTTACAGGGCTTCGGGACTTGCGGAACTGTTTTTT. This encodes CASSYRASGLAELFF.

This clone appeared a single time. This sequence joins TRBV10-3 and TRBJ2-7; 9 bases align to TRBD1. V lost 10 bases to trimming and J lost 5 bases; unmatched junction nucleotides: 12. CDR1 and CDR2 from the germline V gene are ENHRY and SYGVKD. This CDR3 region has 14 residues. CDR3 sequence (DNA): TGTGCCACCAAAATACGACAGGGGGAGGACGAGCAGTACTTC. It specifies CATKIRQGEDEQYF.

A remark on this clone: At the DNA level, this CDR3 is encoded by other sequences in the same sample as well. The CDR3 region is CASSIGGNEQYF. The CDR3 nucleotides are TGTGCCAGTAGTATCGGAGGGAACGAGCAGTACTTC. The chain links TRBV19 to TRBJ2-7; possibly TRBD2 for D (6 bases). CDR1 LNHDA and CDR2 SQIVND come from the germline V gene (reference sequence). Trimming left V 3 bases short and J 5 bases short, with 8 bases between. This CDR3 has 12 amino acids.

The V call is TRBV19, the J call TRBJ1-2, with TRBD1 matching over 7 bases. The CDR3 loop spans 12 amino acids. J lost 13 bases, V lost 3 bases, and 8 bases had no gene match. Germline-derived CDR1 and CDR2 are LNHDA and SQIVND (reference sequence). The CDR3 sequence is CASSIGQEECTF. In DNA form, the CDR3 reads TGTGCCAGTAGTATCGGACAGGAGGAGTGCACCTTC. Full variable domain (outside the CDR3, taken from reference TRBV19 and TRBJ1-2): DGGITQSPKYLFRKEGQNVTLSCEQNLNHDAMYWYRQDPGQGLRLIYYSQIVNDFQKGDIAEGYSVSREKKESFPLTVTSAQKNPTAFYLCASSIGQEECTFGSGTRLTVV.

The genes are TRBV5-6 and TRBJ2-5; D unclear. CDR3 length equals 12 residues. V lost 3 bases, J lost 1 base, and 4 bases lay in between. CDR1 and CDR2 (germline): SGHDT, YYEEEE. CDR3 sequence reads: CASSSSQETQYF. DNA of the CDR3: TGTGCCAGCAGCTCTAGCCAAGAGACCCAGTACTTC.

The chain recombines TRBV6-5 with TRBJ1-2; 9 bases agree with TRBD1. The CDR3 loop spans 15 amino acids. Germline trimming cut 7 bases from V and 6 bases from J; bases unmatched to any gene: 12. In germline, CDR1 is MNHEY, CDR2 SVGAGI. CDR3 bases: TGTGCCAGCACCCAAGACGGTACAGGGGGCCATGGCTACACCTTC. Residues: CASTQDGTGGHGYTF.

This chain links TRBV24-1 with TRBJ2-7, with TRBD1 as a possible D gene (5 bases). With 5 bases removed from V and 1 base from J, the gap between germline ends came to 8 bases. Germline lookup yields CDR1 KGHDR and CDR2 SFDVKD. CDR3 length: 13 amino acids. The CDR3 DNA reads TGTGCCACCAGTGCCTCAGGGTCCTACGAGCAGTACTTC. Encoded protein: CATSASGSYEQYF.

This chain's CDR3 is CASSHQGQGVWDEKLFF. The CDR3 bases are TGCGCCAGCAGCCACCAGGGACAGGGAGTATGGGATGAAAAACTGTTTTTT. V is TRBV4-3 and J is TRBJ1-4, with 9 bases identical to TRBD1. Germline-derived CDR1 and CDR2 are LGHNA and YSLEER. This CDR3 has 17 residues. With V trimmed by 3 bases and J by 6 bases, 11 bases remained unmatched.

The chain has TRBV13 and TRBJ2-1; D might be TRBD2 (5 bases). CDR1 and CDR2 (germline): PRHDT, FYEKMQ (reference sequence). Between the trimmed V and J ends, which lost 4 bases and 3 bases, there was a span of 10 bases. The CDR3 has 14 amino acids. In DNA form, the CDR3 reads TGTGCCAGCAGCTCCCGTGGAGGCTACAATGAGCAGTTCTTC. Translating it yields CASSSRGGYNEQFF. Combining the CDR3 with reference TRBV13 and TRBJ2-1 gives the whole variable domain AAGVIQSPRHLIKEKRETATLKCYPIPRHDTVYWYQQGPGQDPQFLISFYEKMQSDKGSIPDRFSAQQFSDYHSELNMSSLELGDSALYFCASSSRGGYNEQFFGPGTRLTVL.

This sequence joins TRBV20-1 and TRBJ2-2; TRBD1 might be the D (5 bases). V was clipped by 3 bases and J by 8 bases, with 13 bases between them. The CDR3 covers 13 residues. The V gene's germline CDR1 is DFQATT and CDR2 SNEGSKA (reference sequence). The CDR3 DNA follows: TGCAGTGCTAGTTCTCGCAGGGTTGGGGAGCTGTTTTTT. This encodes CSASSRRVGELFF.

The J gene is TRBJ2-7, the V gene TRBV2, with D perhaps TRBD2 (6 bases). This CDR3 has 14 amino acids. CDR1 and CDR2 from the germline V gene are SNHLY and FYNNEI. The ends were cut back, 4 bases at V and 2 bases at J, with 12 bases in the middle. Written as DNA, the CDR3 is TGTGCCAGCAGTGTTTTCGGGGGACCCTACGAGCAGTACTTC. It codes for CASSVFGGPYEQYF. The full variable domain, with the rest looked up from reference TRBV2 and TRBJ2-7, is EPEVTQTPSHQVTQMGQEVILRCVPISNHLYFYWYRQILGQKVEFLVSFYNNEISEKSEIFDDQFSVERPDGSNFTLKIRSTKLEDSAMYFCASSVFGGPYEQYFGPGTRLTVT.

The chain employs TRBV5-1 and TRBJ1-6; 8 bases map to TRBD1. The CDR3 totals 15 residues. The V and J ends lost 3 bases and 8 bases, in that order; junction bases with no gene match: 7. CDR1 and CDR2 (germline): SGHRS, YFSETQ. The CDR3 nucleotides are TGCGCCAGCAGCTCCCGGACAGGGAGGGATTCACCCCTCCACTTT. This translates into CASSSRTGRDSPLHF.

This chain joins TRBV24-1 and TRBJ1-5; D is unclear. The V end was cut by 5 bases, the J end by 0 bases, with 25 bases between. The CDR3 totals 20 residues. The V gene's germline CDR1 is KGHDR and CDR2 SFDVKD. The CDR3 sequence: CATSVSPGQSLDYSNQPQHF. CDR3 nucleotides: TGTGCCACCAGTGTCTCCCCGGGTCAAAGTCTTGACTATAGCAATCAGCCCCAGCATTTT.

The CDR3 spells CASSPTGEGGYTF. The CDR3 DNA reads as TGTGCCAGCAGCCCGACAGGGGAGGGGGGCTACACCTTC. V gene TRBV7-9 combines with J gene TRBJ1-2; 8 bases match TRBD1. This CDR3 has 13 amino acids. Per the germline V gene, CDR1 is SEHNR and CDR2 is FQNEAQ (reference sequence). Trimming cost V 5 bases and J 8 bases; bases outside gene matches: 7.

V and J are TRBV10-3 and TRBJ1-2; TRBD1 is a possible D gene (5 bases). The CDR3 sequence is 16 residues long. The germline V gene has CDR1 ENHRY and CDR2 SYGVKD. The V end was cut by 0 bases, the J end by 7 bases, with 18 bases between. CDR3 nucleotides: TGTGCCATCAGTGAGTCTCTGGCAGGGATAACCCCTGGCTACACCTTC. It codes for CAISESLAGITPGYTF.

The chain combines TRBV5-6 with TRBJ1-2; TRBD1 matches 7 bases. The CDR3 spans 16 residues. V lost 7 bases and J lost 0; bases outside the gene matches: 12. The germline CDR1 and CDR2 sequences are SGHDT and YYEEEE. The CDR3 DNA reads TGTGCCAGCGCATCCCTACACAGGGGCTCTAACTATGGCTACACCTTC. Residues: CASASLHRGSNYGYTF.

The rearrangement links TRBV10-3 to TRBJ1-1, with D perhaps TRBD1 (5 bases). Trimming removed 3 bases from V and 0 bases from J, with 17 bases in between. The germline V gene has CDR1 ENHRY and CDR2 SYGVKD. The CDR3 has 17 amino acids. CDR3 bases: TGTGCCATCAGTGATCGGAAGCAGGGCCCTTTGAACACTGAAGCTTTCTTT. Protein: CAISDRKQGPLNTEAFF.

This chain links TRBV7-2 with TRBJ1-6, with 8 bases lining up with TRBD1. CDR1 and CDR2 (germline): SGHTA, FQGNSA. V lost 5 bases and J lost 6; bases outside the gene matches: 6. The CDR3 runs 15 residues. This CDR3 is CASSRVTGVNSPLHF. Written as DNA, the CDR3 is TGTGCCAGCAGCCGGGTGACAGGGGTTAATTCACCCCTCCACTTT. Complete variable domain (other parts from reference TRBV7-2 and TRBJ1-6): GAGVSQSPSNKVTEKGKDVELRCDPISGHTALYWYRQSLGQGLEFLIYFQGNSAPDKSGLPSDRFSAERTGGSVSTLTIQRTQQEDSAVYLCASSRVTGVNSPLHFGNGTRLTVT.

In its sample, this clone was seen once. CDR3 region: CASSLAIRLADNEQFF. DNA of the CDR3: TGTGCCAGCAGCTTAGCGATAAGGCTAGCAGACAATGAGCAGTTCTTC. The V and J genes are TRBV7-8 and TRBJ2-1; weak D call: TRBD2 (5 bases). The length of the CDR3 is 16 residues. Germline V lookup: CDR1 SGHVS, CDR2 FQNEAQ. The V end was cut by 0 bases, the J end by 5 bases, with 14 bases between.

V is TRBV12-3 or TRBV12-4 and J is TRBJ1-2; D is ambiguous. V was pared by 4 bases and J by 7 bases, with 10 bases between. This CDR3 spans 12 amino acids. As DNA, the CDR3 is TGTGCCAGCAGTTGGGAGCGGGTTGGCTACACCTTC. Encoded protein: CASSWERVGYTF.

The J gene is TRBJ1-4, the V gene TRBV5-4; 9 bases match TRBD1. CDR1 is SGHNT, CDR2 YYREEE, per germline (reference sequence). Germline trimming cut 4 bases from V and 8 bases from J; bases unmatched to any gene: 9. CDR3 length equals 15 residues. The CDR3: CASSALTGGAEKLFF. CDR3 DNA: TGTGCCAGCAGCGCCCTGACAGGGGGTGCAGAAAAACTGTTTTTT.

The chain joins TRBV5-5 to TRBJ2-2; TRBD1 aligns across 8 bases. V gave up 4 bases and J gave up 3 bases; unmatched junction bases: 8. CDR1 is SGHKS, CDR2 YYEKEE, per germline (reference sequence). CDR3 length: 16 residues. This chain's CDR3 is CASSHNRGTYTGELFF. CDR3 DNA: TGTGCCAGCAGCCACAACAGGGGGACGTACACCGGGGAGCTGTTTTTT. Full variable domain (missing parts from reference TRBV5-5 and TRBJ2-2): DAGVTQSPTHLIKTRGQQVTLRCSPISGHKSVSWYQQVLGQGPQFIFQYYEKEERGRGNFPDRFSARQFPNYSSELNVNALLLGDSALYLCASSHNRGTYTGELFFGEGSRLTVL.

V gene TRBV7-3 combines with J gene TRBJ2-2; 8 bases fit TRBD1. CDR3 size: 17 residues. Germline trimming cut 2 bases from V and 6 bases from J; bases unmatched to any gene: 11. Germline V CDR1 and CDR2: SGHTA, FQGTGA. Here the CDR3 reads CASSLRRAGGFSGELFF. CDR3 nucleotide sequence: TGTGCCAGCAGCTTACGTCGGGCAGGGGGCTTCTCCGGGGAGCTGTTTTTT.

The chain recombines TRBV15 with TRBJ1-4; D call uncertain. This CDR3 contains 15 residues. The V end was cut by 0 bases, the J end by 8 bases, with 13 bases between. Germline-derived CDR1 and CDR2 are LNHNV and YYDKDF (reference sequence). In DNA form, the CDR3 reads TGTGCCACCAGCAGAGAAGGCGAGGGAGGGGAAAAACTGTTTTTT. It specifies CATSREGEGGEKLFF.

In DNA form, the CDR3 reads TGTGCCAGCAGCTTACGGACAGGCCTCTCTGGAAACACCATATATTTT. Its translation is CASSLRTGLSGNTIYF. V usage is TRBV9 and J usage is TRBJ1-3, with TRBD1 matching 7 bases. Looked up from germline, CDR1 is SGDLS and CDR2 is YYNGEE. With 4 bases clipped from V and 0 bases from J, the junction kept 7 bases outside the gene matches. The CDR3 runs 16 residues.

This chain links TRBV19 with TRBJ1-2; 7 bases fit TRBD1. The CDR3 sequence is 15 residues long. V shed 5 bases and J 2 bases; nucleotides not matched to a gene: 8. CDR1 LNHDA and CDR2 SQIVND come from the germline V gene (reference sequence). CDR3 protein: CASSRLRDRNYGYTF. The CDR3 DNA reads TGTGCCAGTAGTCGACTCCGGGACAGAAACTATGGCTACACCTTC.

The chain carries TRBV5-5 and TRBJ2-7; D is possibly TRBD2 (5 bases). The germline CDR1 and CDR2 sequences are SGHKS and YYEKEE (reference sequence). The CDR3 is 15 amino acids. The ends were cut back, 0 bases at V and 2 bases at J, with 12 bases in the middle. The CDR3 protein is CASSLAGTAAYEQYF. In DNA form, the CDR3 reads TGTGCCAGCAGCTTGGCGGGAACAGCCGCCTACGAGCAGTACTTC.